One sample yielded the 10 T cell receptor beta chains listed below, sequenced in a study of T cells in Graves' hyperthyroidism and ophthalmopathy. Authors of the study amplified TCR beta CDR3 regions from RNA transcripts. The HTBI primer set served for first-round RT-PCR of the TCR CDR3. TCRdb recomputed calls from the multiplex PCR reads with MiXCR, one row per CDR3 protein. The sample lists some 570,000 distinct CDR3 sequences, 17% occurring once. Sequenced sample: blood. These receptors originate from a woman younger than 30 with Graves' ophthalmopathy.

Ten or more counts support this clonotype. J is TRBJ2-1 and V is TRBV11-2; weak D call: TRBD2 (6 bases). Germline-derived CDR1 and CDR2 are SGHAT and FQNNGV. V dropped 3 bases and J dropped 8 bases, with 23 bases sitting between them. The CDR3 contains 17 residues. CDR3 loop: CASSFPPTGETYDEQFF. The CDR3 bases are TGTGCCAGCAGCTTCCCACCCACGGGAGAGACTTACGATGAGCAGTTCTTC. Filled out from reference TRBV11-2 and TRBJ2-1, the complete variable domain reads EAGVAQSPRYKIIEKRQSVAFWCNPISGHATLYWYQQILGQGPKLLIQFQNNGVVDDSQLPKDRFSAERLKGVDSTLKIQPAKLEDSAVYLCASSFPPTGETYDEQFFGPGTRLTVL.

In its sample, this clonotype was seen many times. CDR3 bases: TGTGCCACCACCTTGACAGGGAGCACTGAAGCTTTCTTT. This sequence encodes CATTLTGSTEAFF. The V gene is TRBV24-1, the J gene TRBJ1-1; 7 bases match TRBD1. V lost 8 bases and J lost 4; bases outside the gene matches: 6. Per the germline V gene, CDR1 is KGHDR and CDR2 is SFDVKD. This CDR3 contains 13 residues.

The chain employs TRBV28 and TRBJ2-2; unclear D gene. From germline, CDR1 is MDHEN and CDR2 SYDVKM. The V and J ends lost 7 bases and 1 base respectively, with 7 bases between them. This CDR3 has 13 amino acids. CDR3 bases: TGTGCCAGCAAGGCCAGGAACACCGGGGAGCTGTTTTTT. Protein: CASKARNTGELFF.

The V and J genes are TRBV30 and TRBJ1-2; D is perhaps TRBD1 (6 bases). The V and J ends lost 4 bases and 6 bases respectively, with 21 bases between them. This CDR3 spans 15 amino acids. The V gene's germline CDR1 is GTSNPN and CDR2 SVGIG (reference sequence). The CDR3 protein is CAWTPTGEGLDGYTF. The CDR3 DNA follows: TGTGCCTGGACCCCGACAGGAGAGGGTTTAGATGGCTACACCTTC.

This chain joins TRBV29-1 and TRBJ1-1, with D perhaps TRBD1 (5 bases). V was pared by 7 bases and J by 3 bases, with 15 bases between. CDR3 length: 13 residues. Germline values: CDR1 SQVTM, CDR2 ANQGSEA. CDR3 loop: CSAGGIMDTEAFF. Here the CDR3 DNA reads TGCAGCGCTGGGGGGATCATGGACACTGAAGCTTTCTTT.

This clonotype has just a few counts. This chain's CDR3 is CASSLGGGPANYGYTF. CDR3 DNA sequence: TGCGCCAGCAGCTTGGGGGGGGGACCAGCTAACTATGGCTACACCTTC. This rearrangement joins TRBV5-1 to TRBJ1-2; possible D gene TRBD1, 5 bases. V lost 0 bases and J 0 bases, leaving 12 bases between the germline ends. The CDR3 loop spans 16 amino acids. Germline V gives CDR1 SGHRS, CDR2 YFSETQ.

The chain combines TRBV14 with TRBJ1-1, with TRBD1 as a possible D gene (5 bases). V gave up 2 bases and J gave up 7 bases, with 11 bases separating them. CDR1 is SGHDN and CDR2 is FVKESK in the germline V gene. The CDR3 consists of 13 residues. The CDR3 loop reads CASSQYQGIEAFF. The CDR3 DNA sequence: TGTGCCAGCAGCCAATATCAGGGTATTGAAGCTTTCTTT.

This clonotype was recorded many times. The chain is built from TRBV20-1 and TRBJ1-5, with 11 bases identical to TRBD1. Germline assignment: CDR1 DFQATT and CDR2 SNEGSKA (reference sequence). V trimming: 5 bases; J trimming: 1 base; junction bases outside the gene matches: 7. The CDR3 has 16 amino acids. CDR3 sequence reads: CSAPGQGAQSNQPQHF. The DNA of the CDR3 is TGCAGTGCTCCCGGACAGGGGGCGCAGAGCAATCAGCCCCAGCATTTT.

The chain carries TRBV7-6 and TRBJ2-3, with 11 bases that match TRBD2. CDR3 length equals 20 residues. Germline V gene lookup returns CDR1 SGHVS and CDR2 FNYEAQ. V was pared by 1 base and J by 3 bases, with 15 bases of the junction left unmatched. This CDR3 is CASSLEGPSGRTVVTDTQYF. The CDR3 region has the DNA TGTGCCAGCAGCTTAGAAGGCCCTAGCGGGAGGACTGTAGTGACAGATACGCAGTATTTT.

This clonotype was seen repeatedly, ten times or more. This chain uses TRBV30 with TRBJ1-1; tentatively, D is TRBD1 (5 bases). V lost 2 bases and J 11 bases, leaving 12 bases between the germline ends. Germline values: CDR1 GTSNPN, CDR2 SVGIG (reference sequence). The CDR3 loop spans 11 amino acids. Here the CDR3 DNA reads TGTGCCTGGAGTCTTCAGGGAAAGGCTTTCTTT. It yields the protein CAWSLQGKAFF.